A single sample is the source of the 11 T cell receptor beta chains below, sequenced in a study of blood T cells in healthy people across ages. Combining a sample-barcoded 5' primer with a J-beta primer mix, a second PCR ran for roughly 7 to 12 cycles. TCRdb re-called the 5' RACE reads through MiXCR, storing one row per CDR3 protein. The table shows 700,000 to 950,000 distinct CDR3 sequences, with 43% occurring only once. Sequencing was performed on blood. Receptors were obtained from a woman aged 55-69 years in good health.

This clonotype was seen only a few times. The CDR3 DNA reads as TGTGCCAGCAGTCAGGGGACATCGCCCTACGAGCAGTACTTC. This encodes CASSQGTSPYEQYF. The chain combines TRBV27 with TRBJ2-7, with D perhaps matching TRBD1 (6 bases). Germline assignment: CDR1 MNHEY and CDR2 SMNVEV (reference sequence). Trimming removed 5 bases from V and 2 bases from J, with 13 bases in between. The CDR3 has 14 amino acids.

The chain recombines TRBV7-9 with TRBJ2-5, with D perhaps TRBD1 or TRBD2 (6 bases each). Germline CDR1 reads SEHNR; CDR2 reads FQNEAQ (reference sequence). With 7 bases removed from V and 5 bases from J, the gap between germline ends came to 14 bases. There are 13 residues in the CDR3. CDR3 sequence reads: CASTPGARETQYF. DNA for the CDR3: TGTGCCAGCACCCCGGGGGCCCGGGAGACCCAGTACTTC. The whole variable domain, filled in from reference TRBV7-9 and TRBJ2-5, reads DTGVSQNPRHKITKRGQNVTFRCDPISEHNRLYWYRQTLGQGPEFLTYFQNEAQLEKSRLLSDRFSAERPKGSFSTLEIQRTEQGDSAMYLCASTPGARETQYFGPGTRLLVL.

With regard to this clonotype: A read error may produce the germline difference seen at one junction end. The genes are TRBV27 and TRBJ2-1; 15 positions agree with TRBD2. Per the germline V gene, CDR1 is MNHEY and CDR2 is SMNVEV (reference sequence). CDR3 length: 22 residues. In DNA form, the CDR3 reads TGTGCCAGCAGTTACCCCCGGCCCCCGGGACTAGCGGGAGGAGGGTCCTACAAGGAGCAGTTCTTC. Translating gives CASSYPRPPGLAGGGSYKEQFF.

The chain is built from TRBV29-1 and TRBJ2-3, with TRBD2 matching 10 bases. Germline assignment: CDR1 SQVTM and CDR2 ANQGSEA. This CDR3 has 14 residues. The trim removed 7 bases at V and 9 bases at J, leaving 13 bases unmatched. This chain's CDR3 is CSAATSGAEETQYF. The CDR3, as DNA: TGCAGCGCAGCAACTAGCGGGGCGGAGGAGACGCAGTATTTT.

This rearrangement joins TRBV7-9 to TRBJ1-1; perhaps TRBD1 as D (5 bases). The CDR3 runs to 12 residues. Germline CDR1 reads SEHNR; CDR2 reads FQNEAQ (reference sequence). V gave up 4 bases and J gave up 11 bases, with 14 bases separating them. CDR3 residues: CASSSEGKWAFF. The CDR3, as DNA: TGTGCCAGCAGCTCAGAGGGGAAGTGGGCTTTCTTT.

The chain has TRBV4-2 and TRBJ2-7; D is perhaps TRBD2 (5 bases). Trimming stripped 0 bases from V and 7 bases from J, with 7 bases between. The CDR3 is made up of 12 amino acids. Germline-derived CDR1 and CDR2 are LGHNA and YNFKEQ. CDR3 residues: CASSQDGGEQYF. As DNA, the CDR3 is TGTGCCAGCAGCCAAGATGGAGGTGAGCAGTACTTC.

The V and J genes are TRBV7-2 and TRBJ2-5; no reliable D call. This CDR3 spans 14 amino acids. The germline gives CDR1 SGHTA, CDR2 FQGNSA. V gave up 2 bases and J gave up 5 bases, with 12 bases separating them. This CDR3 is CASSLFQHSETQYF. For the CDR3, the DNA is TGTGCCAGCAGCTTATTCCAACACAGCGAGACCCAGTACTTC.

This clonotype has a handful of counts. The rearrangement joins TRBV29-1 to TRBJ1-2; TRBD1 matches 11 bases. CDR1 is SQVTM, CDR2 ANQGSEA, per germline. After removal of 7 bases from V and 6 bases from J, the junction contained 10 bases not matched to a gene. This CDR3 comprises 14 residues. The CDR3 loop is CSAATDRGLNGYTF. DNA for the CDR3: TGCAGCGCCGCGACGGACAGGGGGCTTAATGGCTACACCTTC.

The chain links TRBV19 to TRBJ1-2; TRBD1 matches 8 bases. Germline V CDR1 and CDR2: LNHDA, SQIVND (reference sequence). The CDR3 has 15 amino acids. V was clipped by 5 bases and J by 2 bases; unmatched bases: 7. The CDR3 loop reads CASSSRTGSNYGYTF. CDR3 coding DNA: TGTGCCAGTAGTTCCAGGACAGGGAGCAACTATGGCTACACCTTC.

V and J are TRBV29-1 and TRBJ2-3; 9 nucleotides agree with TRBD1. V lost 6 bases and J lost 4; bases outside the gene matches: 8. The CDR3 is made up of 14 amino acids. The germline gives CDR1 SQVTM, CDR2 ANQGSEA. DNA for the CDR3: TGCAGCGTGCCCGGGACAGGGCTCGCAGATACGCAGTATTTT. Its translation: CSVPGTGLADTQYF.

This chain joins TRBV13 and TRBJ2-7; D could derive from TRBD1 or TRBD2 (5 bases each). In germline, CDR1 is PRHDT, CDR2 FYEKMQ (reference sequence). The V and J ends lost 9 bases and 0 bases respectively, with 12 bases between them. The CDR3 is 13 amino acids. CDR3 in DNA: TGTGCCAGTCAGGGTGGGACCTCCTACGAGCAGTACTTC. Translating gives CASQGGTSYEQYF.